This is a list of T cell receptor beta chains from one sample in a study of blood T cell repertoires in COVID-19. Profiled with immunoSEQ multiplex PCR; TCRdb holds only in-frame clones, not every one. The data contain tens of thousands of clones, 80% to 90% of them singletons. Sequencing was carried out using peripheral blood. All receptors come from a man between 65 and 80 years old with active or convalescent COVID-19. CDR3s include the opening cysteine and the closing phenylalanine or tryptophan. The D gene is left open where the match is weak. The size entry is marked missing in some rows and otherwise reads once, few, many or a size class.

clone_size d_call j_call v_call cdr3_aa cdr3_nt
NA NA TRBJ1-5 TRBV21-1 CASSKAPFSRGEFSNQPQHF TGTGCCAGCAGCAAAGCGCCTTTCAGCAGAGGAGAATTCAGCAATCAGCCCCAGCATTTT
NA TRBD2 TRBJ2-7 TRBV14 CASSQARASGRYEQYF TGTGCCAGCAGCCAAGCTAGGGCTAGCGGACGCTACGAGCAGTACTTC
NA TRBD2 TRBJ2-7 TRBV27 CASSSPLAGKYEQYF TGTGCCAGCAGTTCTCCACTAGCGGGAAAATACGAGCAGTACTTC
NA NA TRBJ1-5 TRBV30 CAWSVPRTRFHSNQPQHF TGTGCCTGGAGTGTACCACGTACTCGGTTTCATAGCAATCAGCCCCAGCATTTT
NA NA TRBJ1-5 TRBV9 CASSADSGVEPQHF TGTGCCAGCAGCGCCGACAGTGGAGTCGAGCCCCAGCATTTT
NA NA TRBJ2-5 TRBV27 CASSLLRGGMETQYF TGTGCCAGCAGTTTACTTAGAGGTGGTATGGAGACCCAGTACTTC
once NA TRBJ2-7 TRBV5-6 CASSLAQYEQYF TGTGCCAGCAGCTTAGCGCAATACGAGCAGTACTTC
NA NA TRBJ2-7 TRBV5-4 CASSFRTAASYEQYF TGTGCCAGCAGCTTTCGGACAGCTGCCTCCTACGAGCAGTACTTC
once TRBD1 TRBJ2-1 TRBV9 CASSVEGQTLNEQFF TGTGCCAGCAGCGTAGAGGGACAGACGCTAAATGAGCAGTTCTTC
NA NA TRBJ1-5 TRBV2 CASSRTVSNQPQHF TGTGCCAGCAGTCGGACAGTTAGCAATCAGCCCCAGCATTTT
few NA TRBJ1-2 TRBV11-2 CASSHYRQHGYGYTF TGTGCCAGCAGCCATTACCGACAGCACGGCTATGGCTACACCTTC
NA NA TRBJ2-7 TRBV10-3 CAISESPQTSSEQYF TGTGCCATCAGTGAGTCACCCCAAACTAGTAGCGAGCAGTACTTC